This T cell receptor (beta chain) is drawn from a study of blood T cell repertoires in COVID-19. On the study more broadly: Sites across the United States, Italy and Spain contributed samples from acute and convalescent COVID-19. Sources were T cells, B-cell-depleted T cells, or PBMCs; the material itself was cDNA or gDNA.

Profiled with immunoSEQ multiplex PCR; TCRdb holds only in-frame clones, not every one. The top ten clones hold over 2.5% of a sample with a few hundred thousand clones, about 85% of them seen once. Per germline, CDR1 SEHNR and CDR2 FQNEAQ (reference sequence). The CDR3 totals 16 residues. J lost 5 bases, V lost 3 bases, and 10 bases had no gene match. The receptor's source is a man aged 50 or older who had recovered from COVID-19. Sequenced: peripheral blood. The gene calls are TRBV7-9 and TRBJ2-5; 9 bases fit TRBD1. CDR3 nucleotides: TGTGCCAGCAGCTTCACGTTACAGGGGGCTGTGGAGACCCAGTACTTC. This codes for CASSFTLQGAVETQYF.